The entry below describes one T cell receptor (beta chain). Original data processing: Estimated nucleated cell counts came from reference gene primer amplification. TCRdb's copy holds only in-frame clones and misses some; the assay was immunoSEQ multiplex PCR. That table gives V, J and clone size, and the DNA gave D and trimming. This table holds a few hundred thousand clones, over 80% found once. The data were obtained in a study of blood T cell repertoires in COVID-19. As for the study in general: Samples taken during acute and convalescent COVID-19 were collected in the United States, Italy and Spain. The cDNA or gDNA used as material had been derived from T cells, B-cell-depleted T cells, or PBMCs.

Trimming removed 10 bases from V and 1 base from J, with 7 bases in between. Germline-derived CDR1 and CDR2 are ENHRY and SYGVKD. The CDR3 contains 12 residues. This receptor was taken from a man aged 25-45 years who had recovered from COVID-19. The chain recombines TRBV10-3 with TRBJ2-2; D gene ambiguous. Sequencing input: peripheral blood. CDR3 DNA: TGTGCCACGCAGGTGAACACCGGGGAGCTGTTTTTT. Translating gives CATQVNTGELFF.